This T cell receptor (beta chain) was identified during a study of vaccination effects on CD4 cells after COVID-19. Study background: Sampling occurred a median 72 days post second dose, range 14 to 241.

As concerns this clone: Its target is not known.

CD4+ T cells specific for antigen were expanded with viral peptide pools by the ViraFEST assay before sequencing. At the end of approximately 10 days of culture, CD4+ T cells were isolated. The cohort was immunized with two doses of either the BNT162b2 or mRNA-1273 vaccine. They grew some 2 million PBMC in each well, adding approximately 10 IU/ml IL-2 and 10 ug/ml peptides. Here immunoSEQ multiplex PCR was the method, and the copy in TCRdb shows in-frame clones only, minus some. Of roughly 46,000 clones in the sample, 65% to 80% were seen once. Specimen: CD4+ T cells from PBMCs cultured with HCoV-OC43 spike peptides, collected after COVID-19 vaccination. Subset indicated: HCoV-OC43 spike overlapping peptide pool stimulation. The sequence was collected from a human donor who received a COVID-19 vaccine.

This CDR3 is CASSPDQPGNTIYF. In DNA, the CDR3 is TGTGCCAGCTCACCCGACCAGCCCGGAAACACCATATATTTT. This chain connects TRBV18 to TRBJ1-3; unclear D gene. This CDR3 contains 14 residues. With 3 bases removed from V and 4 bases from J, the gap between germline ends came to 10 bases. From germline, CDR1 is KGHSH and CDR2 LQKENI. The full variable domain, completed using reference TRBV18 and TRBJ1-3, is NAGVMQNPRHLVRRRGQEARLRCSPMKGHSHVYWYRQLPEEGLKFMVYLQKENIIDESGMPKERFSAEFPKEGPSILRIQQVVRGDSAAYFCASSPDQPGNTIYFGEGSWLTVV.